The text below deals with one T cell receptor beta chain. No antigen is known for it. Overall study findings and caveats: In terms of TCR gene usage, tumor memory CD4+ T cells clustered together with blood and lymph node memory CD4+ cells, as well as with lymph node naive CD4+ cells.

Constant-region reverse primers amplified full-length variable regions, followed by semi-nested Nested Universal Primer A PCR. Each CDR3 protein is one row after TCRdb ran MiXCR on the 5' RACE reads. The sample gives about 62,000 distinct CDR3 sequences, around 30% of which show up once; around 2.5% is in the top ten. Sequenced: tumor-infiltrating naive CD4+ T cells sorted from the breast tumor. The sample's subset: naive CD4+ T cells, CD4+CD45RA+CD25-. The receptor was derived from a female donor with breast cancer.

The CDR3 spells CASSLNSRDTQYF. The CDR3 DNA is TGTGCCAGCAGCTTAAATTCTCGAGATACGCAGTATTTT. The chain uses TRBV7-9 and TRBJ2-3; D unclear. Germline V gives CDR1 SEHNR, CDR2 FQNEAQ (reference sequence). V lost 2 bases and J lost 5, with 8 bases in between. The CDR3 is 13 residues long.